This is a list of T cell receptor beta chains from one sample in a study of spatial heterogeneity in lung cancer. TCRdb reprocessed the 5' RACE reads via MiXCR and lists one record per CDR3 protein. The sample lists just under 95,000 distinct CDR3 sequences; over 9.5% were seen once. The sequences come from PBMCs, collected at surgery. The receptors shown here come from a male donor with early-stage non-small cell lung cancer. Each CDR3 is given with its conserved first and last residue. D genes are given only for firm matches. A clone size is listed for some rows: how often the clone was seen (once, few, many), or a class if it is expanded.

V gene	J gene	D gene	clone size	CDR3 protein	CDR3 DNA
TRBV4-3	TRBJ2-7	.	.	CASSQDLARGDEQYF	TGCGCCAGCAGCCAAGATTTGGCCAGGGGGGACGAGCAGTACTTC
TRBV10-3	TRBJ1-3	.	many	CAISTSTGARNTIYF	TGTGCCATCAGTACATCGACAGGAGCCCGAAACACCATATATTTT
TRBV4-1	TRBJ1-3	.	.	CASSQAGSGNTIYF	TGCGCCAGCAGCCAAGCAGGCTCTGGAAACACCATATATTTT
TRBV12-3/TRBV12-4	TRBJ2-6	.	few	CASRRRSGANVLTF	TGTGCCAGCAGAAGGAGATCTGGGGCCAACGTCCTGACTTTC
TRBV7-9	TRBJ1-1	.	.	CASSQTGGMAEAFF	TGTGCCAGCAGCCAAACGGGGGGAATGGCTGAAGCTTTCTTT
TRBV3-1	TRBJ2-5	.	few	CASSQDHRETQYF	TGTGCCAGCAGCCAAGATCATAGGGAGACCCAGTACTTC
TRBV6-1	TRBJ2-1	TRBD2	.	CASSQTSGNYNEQFF	TGTGCCAGCAGCCAAACTAGCGGGAACTACAATGAGCAGTTCTTC
TRBV6-6	TRBJ2-2	.	.	CASSYSLSGNPNTGELFF	TGTGCCAGCAGTTACAGTTTATCAGGCAACCCGAACACCGGGGAGCTGTTTTTT
TRBV27	TRBJ1-1	.	many	CASSLLGSNTEAFF	TGTGCCAGCAGTTTATTAGGATCGAACACTGAAGCTTTCTTT
TRBV6-2/TRBV6-3	TRBJ2-1	TRBD2	.	CASSRQAGGLGEQFF	TGTGCCAGCAGCCGACAAGCGGGAGGGCTTGGTGAGCAGTTCTTC
TRBV9	TRBJ1-2	TRBD1	few	CASSVGTGTTNGYTF	TGTGCCAGCAGCGTCGGGACAGGAACCACTAATGGCTACACCTTC
TRBV5-1	TRBJ2-5	TRBD2	many	CASSPTSGGSQETQYF	TGCGCCAGCAGCCCGACTAGCGGGGGGAGCCAAGAGACCCAGTACTTC
TRBV7-9	TRBJ2-5	TRBD1	.	CASSLVQGAETQYF	TGTGCCAGCAGCTTAGTGCAGGGGGCCGAGACCCAGTACTTC
TRBV7-9	TRBJ1-2	.	.	CASSLATGNYGYTF	TGTGCCAGCAGCTTAGCGACAGGAAACTATGGCTACACCTTC
TRBV12-3/TRBV12-4	TRBJ2-7	.	many	CASSYGSYGAYEQYF	TGTGCCAGCAGTTATGGATCTTACGGGGCCTACGAGCAGTACTTC
TRBV7-9	TRBJ2-5	TRBD2	.	CASRPTSGGLQETQYF	TGTGCCAGCAGACCGACTAGCGGGGGCCTACAAGAGACCCAGTACTTC
TRBV20-1	TRBJ1-3	.	.	CSARDSGAVSGNTIYF	TGCAGTGCTAGAGATTCGGGTGCTGTGTCTGGAAACACCATATATTTT
TRBV18	TRBJ2-6	.	many	CASSPPTGANVLTF	TGTGCCAGCTCACCACCCACTGGGGCCAACGTCCTGACTTTC
TRBV7-3	TRBJ2-1	.	.	CASSLSQGGWNEQFF	TGTGCCAGCAGCTTAAGTCAAGGGGGTTGGAATGAGCAGTTCTTC
TRBV10-2	TRBJ2-3	TRBD2	.	CASSYTSGGGSDTQYF	TGCGCCAGCAGTTATACTAGCGGGGGCGGGTCAGATACGCAGTATTTT
TRBV11-1	TRBJ2-5	.	many	CASTTPTAFQETQYF	TGTGCCAGCACCACACCGACAGCGTTCCAAGAGACCCAGTACTTC
TRBV10-3	TRBJ2-1	TRBD2	.	CALRTSGHNEQFF	TGTGCACTAAGGACTAGCGGCCACAATGAGCAGTTCTTC
TRBV11-1	TRBJ2-1	TRBD2	few	CASSPTSGRAFNEQFF	TGTGCCAGCAGCCCAACTAGCGGGAGGGCCTTCAATGAGCAGTTCTTC
TRBV3-1	TRBJ2-5	.	few	CASSRLRSDGQETQYF	TGTGCCAGCAGCCGGCTACGTTCGGACGGACAAGAGACCCAGTACTTC
TRBV19	TRBJ1-5	.	few	CASSIEGLANQPQHF	TGTGCCAGTAGTATTGAGGGTTTGGCCAATCAGCCCCAGCATTTT
TRBV2	TRBJ1-3	.	few	CASSRDRSSGNTIYF	TGTGCCAGCAGTAGGGACCGAAGCTCTGGAAACACCATATATTTT
TRBV18	TRBJ2-5	TRBD1	few	CASSPRQGEETQYF	TGTGCCAGCTCACCAAGACAGGGCGAAGAGACCCAGTACTTC
TRBV5-1	TRBJ2-3	TRBD1	.	CASSIGQGRTDTQYF	TGCGCCAGCAGCATTGGACAGGGGCGCACAGATACGCAGTATTTT
TRBV2	TRBJ2-2	TRBD2	few	CASTLLGLAVNTGELFF	TGTGCCAGCACCCTACTGGGGCTAGCGGTGAACACCGGGGAGCTGTTTTTT
TRBV20-1	TRBJ1-1	.	.	CSARRGERMGRKDGTEAFF	TGCAGTGCTAGAAGGGGGGAGAGGATGGGCCGTAAGGATGGCACTGAAGCTTTCTTT
TRBV13	TRBJ2-3	TRBD2	.	CASSLPGLEADTQYF	TGTGCCAGCAGCTTACCCGGACTAGAAGCAGATACGCAGTATTTT
TRBV11-1	TRBJ2-7	.	many	CASSQASYEQYF	TGTGCCAGCAGCCAGGCCTCCTACGAGCAGTACTTC
TRBV20-1	TRBJ2-7	.	.	CSARGPGGYEQYF	TGCAGTGCTAGAGGACCCGGAGGTTACGAGCAGTACTTC
TRBV7-2	TRBJ2-5	TRBD2	once	CASGSTSGLWETQYF	TGTGCCAGCGGTTCGACTAGCGGGCTTTGGGAGACCCAGTACTTC
TRBV5-1	TRBJ2-6	.	few	CASSLDPGANVLTF	TGCGCCAGCAGTCTGGACCCTGGGGCCAACGTCCTGACTTTC
TRBV3-1	TRBJ2-7	TRBD2	few	CASSHGSSGRSEQYF	TGTGCCAGCAGCCACGGGTCCAGCGGGAGGAGCGAGCAGTACTTC
TRBV5-1	TRBJ2-2	.	.	CASSLKQLPGELFF	TGCGCCAGCAGCTTGAAACAACTACCCGGGGAGCTGTTTTTT
TRBV4-3	TRBJ2-7	TRBD2	few	CASSQGLAGGPGEQYF	TGCGCCAGCAGCCAGGGACTAGCGGGAGGGCCGGGGGAGCAGTACTTC
TRBV5-1	TRBJ2-1	TRBD2	many	CASSRSGGSDEQFF	TGCGCCAGCAGCCGGAGCGGGGGAAGCGATGAGCAGTTCTTC
TRBV29-1	TRBJ1-1	TRBD1	few	CSVDQTGTGTEAFF	TGCAGCGTTGATCAGACAGGGACGGGCACTGAAGCTTTCTTT
TRBV7-9	TRBJ2-2	.	.	CASSSRVDQGAGELFF	TGTGCCAGCAGCTCCCGCGTCGATCAGGGCGCCGGGGAGCTGTTTTTT
TRBV12-3/TRBV12-4	TRBJ1-1	.	.	CASSFGGGTEAFF	TGTGCCAGCAGTTTTGGAGGAGGTACTGAAGCTTTCTTT
TRBV9	TRBJ2-4	TRBD1	many	CASSEGQGANIQYF	TGTGCCAGCAGCGAAGGACAGGGGGCAAACATTCAGTACTTC
TRBV28	TRBJ1-5	.	.	CASSSPGSSNQPQHF	TGTGCCAGCAGTTCGCCGGGGTCTAGCAATCAGCCCCAGCATTTT
TRBV28	TRBJ1-6	TRBD1	many	CASSGDRDGSPLHF	TGTGCCAGCAGTGGAGACAGGGACGGTTCACCCCTCCACTTT
TRBV24-1	TRBJ1-5	.	.	CATSDFAGASNQPQHF	TGTGCCACCAGTGATTTCGCAGGGGCGAGCAATCAGCCCCAGCATTTT
TRBV5-4	TRBJ1-4	.	.	CASSPGHFPRGNEKLFF	TGTGCCAGCAGCCCGGGACACTTCCCCCGGGGAAATGAAAAACTGTTTTTT
TRBV12-3/TRBV12-4	TRBJ2-6	.	few	CASSPRIGEVASGANVLTF	TGTGCCAGCAGTCCTAGAATTGGGGAAGTGGCCTCTGGGGCCAACGTCCTGACTTTC
TRBV7-2	TRBJ2-7	TRBD2	.	CASSLGTSGPYEQYF	TGTGCCAGCAGCTTAGGGACTAGCGGGCCTTACGAGCAGTACTTC
TRBV6-2/TRBV6-3	TRBJ2-1	TRBD2	many	CASSRTSGYYNEQFF	TGTGCCAGCAGCAGGACTAGCGGTTACTACAATGAGCAGTTCTTC
TRBV29-1	TRBJ2-7	.	.	CSVEVTDYEQYF	TGCAGCGTTGAAGTGACAGACTACGAGCAGTACTTC
TRBV11-3	TRBJ2-3	TRBD2	few	CASSLGLAGSTDTQYF	TGTGCCAGCAGCTTAGGACTAGCGGGGAGCACAGATACGCAGTATTTT
TRBV5-1	TRBJ2-1	.	many	CASSPTGTPWGQFF	TGCGCCAGCAGCCCTACGGGGACCCCCTGGGGGCAGTTCTTC
TRBV4-1	TRBJ2-7	TRBD1	many	CASSQNVRGQGFYEQYF	TGCGCCAGCAGCCAAAACGTCAGGGGACAGGGATTCTACGAGCAGTACTTC